This T cell receptor beta chain was sequenced during a study of blood T cell dynamics during melanoma immunotherapy (TCRdb year 2020). As for the study more broadly: All patients had metastatic melanoma and were given first-line pembrolizumab or nivolumab plus ipilimumab as standard of care in the United Kingdom. The training cohort consisted of consecutive patients, while an additional independent group of patients from the same centre was pooled to form an external validation set. Peripheral T cell receptor repertoires of metastatic melanoma patients were profiled before and after one cycle of checkpoint inhibitor therapy to find early correlates of response. Points the paper makes about the study in general: The relatively small sample size was acknowledged as potentially limiting generalization of the results. Whether the T cell clones driving repertoire changes were melanoma-specific or reflected general immune activation could not be determined in the study. Patients who later achieved disease control showed a bifurcated PBMC repertoire reorganization at W3, with increased clonality or increased diversity, unlike progressors.

This sample's time point label indicates: pre-treatment baseline. Blood samples were taken before treatment (T0) and at week 3 (W3), following the first cycle of checkpoint blockade. Except for a couple of patients with rapid clinical progression, response was assessed 12 weeks after the first infusion by RECIST 1.1; disease control meant complete response, partial response or stable disease. Any patient who had received prior systemic cancer treatment, was on concomitant immunosuppressant therapy or had synchronous other active malignancies was excluded. To track both circulating cells and T cell turnover, TCR beta was sequenced from bulk PBMC as well as from plasma cell-free DNA. Lymphoprep and SepMate tubes were used to isolate PBMC from blood, and red cell lysis was then performed. DNA from PBMC and sorted T cell subsets was extracted with QIAamp DNA Blood Mini kits. Every bulk PBMC sample had a fixed 350 ng of DNA loaded. TCR beta CDR3 sequences were amplified from genomic DNA with the immunoSEQ TCRb Assay kit following manufacturer instructions. The KAPA Library Quantification Kit for Illumina platforms was used to quantify the pooled libraries by qPCR. Pooled libraries were sequenced on an Illumina NextSeq 500, clustered at about 0.6-1.2 pM. The authors' analysis ran thus. Analysis of the TCR data relied on immunoSEQ ANALYZER and the R LymphoSeq package. A rearrangement efficiency score was calculated as productive divided by the sum of productive and non-productive CDR3 sequences. Clonality was measured with the Gini coefficient and diversity with the Renyi index at alpha=1, compared pairwise between timepoints within each patient. In LymphoSeq, clonal relatedness was computed using an edit distance of 3, and repertoire similarity was computed using the Bhattacharyya coefficient. To classify response, a linear discriminant analysis based on week-3 changes in clonality and diversity was built using the R MASS and caret packages. TCRdb re-hosts the immuneACCESS table, in-frame sequences only. Its copies lack some clones; in the studies checked, an unresolved V gene accounts for under half of them, and the cause for the rest is not known. The V and J calls and clone size come from that table; D and trimming were worked out from the DNA. Counted in this sample were 4,500 to 6,000 clones; more than 75% of them appeared once. Around a third of the sample belongs to the ten largest clones.

The CDR3 has 16 amino acids, counting the end cysteine and phenylalanine. The retained sequence is limited to the CDR3, 48 bases, with the frame set at the first base. V loses 0 bases, J loses 4 bases, and the germline ends lie 12 bases apart. CDR1 MRHNA and CDR2 SNTAGT were looked up in the germline V gene. As for this clone: Its target antigen remains unknown. No qualities accompany the bases; no much larger clone lies one base away.

The sequencing here drew on blood, taken from a patient treated with checkpoint blockade. The chain uses TRBV6-4 and TRBJ2-2, and the D gene may be TRBD2, 6 bases matching. The sequence came from a human donor with melanoma. The CDR3 protein: CASSDSSGTATGELFF. The nucleotides are TGTGCCAGCAGTGACTCTAGCGGAACCGCCACCGGGGAGCTGTTTTTT.